A selection of T cell receptor beta chains follows, all from one sample in a study of molecular identifiers for immune sequencing clone quantification. TCRdb used MiXCR to reprocess the PCR reads, holding one entry per CDR3 protein. Found here are some 70,000 distinct CDR3 sequences, around 18% of them singletons; the top ten hold approximately 1.5%. Sequenced sample: naive CD8+ T cells from blood, with Jurkat cell RNA spiked in. The origin of the receptors is a human donor in good health. Some libraries in this study had Jurkat cell RNA spiked in. Each CDR3 is given with its conserved first and last residue. The D gene is left open where the match is weak. A clone size is listed for some rows: how often the clone was seen (once, few, many), or a class if it is expanded.

TRBJ1-1 NA TRBV20-1 many CSARGRDWQAFF TGCAGTGCGCGCGGCCGGGACTGGCAAGCTTTCTTT
TRBJ2-7 NA TRBV11-2 NA CASSSGLDEQYF TGTGCCAGCAGCTCGGGGCTCGACGAGCAGTACTTC
TRBJ2-3 NA TRBV9 many CASSVARSGDSTDTQYF TGTGCCAGCAGCGTAGCTAGGAGTGGAGATAGCACAGATACGCAGTATTTT
TRBJ1-2 NA TRBV7-9 many CASSLGINYGYTF TGTGCCAGCAGCTTAGGTATTAACTATGGCTACACCTTC
TRBJ2-1 NA TRBV10-1 many CASSESTVSSYNEQFF TGCGCCAGCAGTGAGTCGACGGTCAGCTCCTACAATGAGCAGTTCTTC
TRBJ2-5 NA TRBV7-7 many CASSYSYQETQYF TGTGCTAGCTCTTACTCGTACCAAGAGACCCAGTACTTC
TRBJ2-1 NA TRBV24-1 many CATSAGYNEQFF TGTGCCACCAGTGCAGGCTACAATGAGCAGTTCTTC
TRBJ2-1 TRBD2 TRBV4-3 many CASSQDGASLSGRLTSSYNEQFF TGCGCCAGCAGCCAAGATGGGGCTAGTTTGAGCGGGAGGCTGACGAGCTCCTACAATGAGCAGTTCTTC
TRBJ2-7 TRBD1 TRBV11-3 NA CASSPKPQGTGYEQYF TGTGCCAGCAGCCCAAAACCACAGGGGACAGGGTACGAGCAGTACTTC
TRBJ2-1 NA TRBV7-9 many CASSSLFSLSNNEQFF TGTGCCAGCAGCTCTTTATTTTCCTTGAGTAACAATGAGCAGTTCTTC
TRBJ2-1 TRBD1 TRBV6-5 NA CASRRGDSSYNEQFF TGTGCCAGCCGGCGTGGGGACAGCTCCTACAATGAGCAGTTCTTC
TRBJ2-4 NA TRBV13 many CASSLNVGTAKNIQYF TGTGCCAGCAGCTTAAATGTCGGGACGGCCAAAAACATTCAGTACTTC
TRBJ1-2 NA TRBV16 many CASSPPAAGYTF TGTGCCAGCAGCCCCCCCGCTGCCGGCTACACCTTC
TRBJ2-3 TRBD2 TRBV2 many CASARLAGAADTQYF TGTGCCAGCGCTAGACTAGCGGGAGCGGCGGATACGCAGTATTTT
TRBJ2-3 TRBD2 TRBV27 many CASSLYVAGGDTQYF TGTGCCAGCAGTTTATATGTAGCGGGAGGAGATACGCAGTATTTT
TRBJ2-3 NA TRBV5-1 many CASSLALTGKDTDTQYF TGCGCCAGCAGCTTGGCCCTCACAGGGAAAGACACAGATACGCAGTATTTT
TRBJ2-7 TRBD1 TRBV6-2/TRBV6-3 few CASTHPPGQESLSSCEQYF TGTGCCAGCACCCACCCCCCGGGACAGGAATCCTTAAGCTCCTGCGAGCAGTACTTC
TRBJ1-1 NA TRBV2 NA CASSAMATETFF TGTGCCAGCAGTGCCATGGCCACTGAAACTTTCTTT
TRBJ2-1 TRBD2 TRBV28 NA CASGSLAGVVYDEQFF TGTGCCAGCGGATCACTAGCGGGCGTCGTCTACGATGAGCAGTTCTTC
TRBJ2-2 NA TRBV29-1 many CSVGEGTNTGELFF TGCAGCGTTGGCGAGGGCACGAACACCGGGGAGCTGTTTTTT
TRBJ1-4 NA TRBV4-2 many CASSQDLTTGAKKLFF TGTGCCAGCAGCCAAGATCTGACGACAGGCGCGAAAAAACTGTTTTTT
TRBJ2-6 NA TRBV11-2 many CASSSQWAGANVLTF TGTGCCAGCAGCTCCCAGTGGGCTGGGGCCAACGTCCTGACTTTC
TRBJ2-3 TRBD2 TRBV4-1 many CASSQDRTSGTDTQYF TGCGCCAGCAGCCAAGATCGAACTAGCGGCACAGATACGCAGTATTTT
TRBJ1-1 TRBD1 TRBV7-7 many CASSLTPGQGVEVTEAFF TGTGCTAGCAGCTTAACACCGGGACAGGGGGTTGAGGTCACTGAAGCTTTCTTT
TRBJ2-7 NA TRBV28 many CASSPTAGLDDEQYF TGTGCCAGCAGTCCTACCGCAGGGCTTGATGACGAGCAGTACTTC
TRBJ2-5 NA TRBV20-1 NA CSASGVRDTQYQETQYF TGCAGTGCTAGCGGAGTCCGGGACACGCAGTACCAAGAGACCCAGTACTTC
TRBJ2-3 NA TRBV7-6 many CASSRRGVVEDTQYF TGTGCCAGCAGCCGCCGAGGTGTGGTCGAGGATACGCAGTATTTT
TRBJ2-2 NA TRBV14 many CASSQGHRAANTGELFF TGTGCCAGCAGCCAAGGTCACCGGGCGGCGAACACCGGGGAGCTGTTTTTT
TRBJ2-5 TRBD2 TRBV6-5 many CASSSLGGSQETQYF TGTGCCAGCAGTTCTCTGGGGGGGAGCCAAGAGACCCAGTACTTC
TRBJ2-3 TRBD2 TRBV9 NA CASSAPGGLGDTQYF TGTGCCAGCAGCGCACCGGGAGGCTTGGGGGATACGCAGTATTTT
TRBJ2-2 NA TRBV29-1 many CSVVGGTGELFF TGCAGCGTAGTAGGAGGCACCGGGGAGCTGTTTTTT
TRBJ2-5 TRBD2 TRBV14 NA CASMLSGGLEETRYF TGTGCCAGCATGCTGTCGGGGGGATTGGAAGAGACCCGGTACTTC
TRBJ2-7 TRBD2 TRBV11-2 many CASSLVSGGPAYEQYF TGTGCCAGCAGCTTAGTGTCGGGAGGGCCCGCGTACGAGCAGTACTTC
TRBJ2-3 TRBD2 TRBV27 NA CASSFISGGGDTQYF TGTGCCAGCAGTTTTATTAGCGGGGGGGGTGATACGCAGTATTTT
TRBJ1-1 NA TRBV7-8 many CASSLAGGTTEAFF TGTGCCAGCAGCTTAGCGGGGGGCACCACTGAAGCTTTCTTT
TRBJ1-1 NA TRBV5-1 few CASSPAGTEAFF TGCGCCAGCAGCCCAGCCGGGACCGAAGCTTTCTTT
TRBJ1-2 NA TRBV7-9 many CASSFSLEFDYGYTF TGTGCCAGCAGCTTCTCTTTGGAGTTTGACTATGGCTACACCTTC
TRBJ1-2 NA TRBV4-1 many CASSPQGAAFFDGYTF TGCGCCAGCAGCCCGCAAGGGGCGGCATTTTTCGATGGCTACACCTTC
TRBJ1-2 TRBD1 TRBV5-6 NA CASSSGQARGNGYTF TGTGCCAGCAGCTCCGGACAGGCCAGAGGGAATGGCTACACCTTC
TRBJ2-5 TRBD1 TRBV7-8 many CASRWDSIQETQYF TGTGCCAGCAGGTGGGACAGTATACAAGAGACCCAGTACTTC
TRBJ2-1 NA TRBV7-2 NA CASSLGLASSYNEQFF TGTGCCAGCAGCTTAGGTCTAGCTTCTTCCTACAATGAGCAGTTCTTC
TRBJ2-1 TRBD2 TRBV13 many CASRGLAGGEEQFF TGTGCCAGCAGAGGACTAGCGGGGGGCGAAGAGCAGTTCTTC
TRBJ2-1 TRBD2 TRBV20-1 many CSARFLTSGSGDEQFF TGCAGTGCTAGGTTCTTGACTAGCGGGAGTGGCGATGAGCAGTTCTTC
TRBJ2-3 NA TRBV20-1 many CSANPPYKNPTDTQYF TGCAGTGCAAACCCCCCTTACAAAAATCCGACAGATACGCAGTATTTT
TRBJ2-2 NA TRBV6-6 few CASSYENTGELFF TGTGCCAGCAGTTACGAGAACACCGGGGAGCTGTTTTTT
TRBJ2-7 TRBD2 TRBV9 many CASSVGGGEYEQYF TGTGCCAGCAGCGTAGGGGGGGGAGAGTACGAGCAGTACTTC
TRBJ1-4 NA TRBV9 NA CASSPGRNEKLFF TGTGCCAGCAGCCCAGGAAGGAATGAAAAACTGTTCTTT